One sample yielded the 5 T cell receptor beta chains listed below, sequenced in a study of response to subunit inactivated influenza vaccine. Each CDR3 protein gets one entry after TCRdb re-called the RT-PCR reads with MiXCR. This table has about 520,000 distinct CDR3 sequences, under 8.5% appearing once. The sample was PBMCs from blood, taken less than 30 months after vaccination. Receptors originate from a man aged 50-75 years who received an inactivated influenza vaccine.

This clonotype was found many times. The V gene is TRBV7-3, the J gene TRBJ1-6; D is undetermined. CDR1 and CDR2 (germline): SGHTA, FQGTGA. The CDR3 consists of 13 residues. V was shortened by 2 bases and J by 10 bases, with 9 bases between the two germline ends. Here the CDR3 DNA reads TGTGCCAGCAGCTTAGGGCAGAGGTCACCCCTCCACTTT. Its protein is CASSLGQRSPLHF. The whole variable domain, remainder taken from reference TRBV7-3 and TRBJ1-6, is GAGVSQTPSNKVTEKGKYVELRCDPISGHTALYWYRQSLGQGPEFLIYFQGTGAADDSGLPNDRFFAVRPEGSVSTLKIQRTERGDSAVYLCASSLGQRSPLHFGNGTRLTVT.

This clonotype was observed a few times. The V and J genes are TRBV12-3 or TRBV12-4 and TRBJ2-2; 14 positions match TRBD2. This CDR3 is built from 16 residues. J was trimmed by 5 bases and V by 6 bases; bases with no gene match: 5. The CDR3 reads CASRQRTSGRTGELFF. Here the CDR3 DNA reads TGTGCCAGCAGACAACGGACTAGCGGGAGGACCGGGGAGCTGTTTTTT.

This clonotype was found a few times. The rearrangement links TRBV11-2 to TRBJ2-7, with D unresolved. The germline gives CDR1 SGHAT, CDR2 FQNNGV. Between the trimmed V and J ends, which lost 6 bases and 0 bases, there was a span of 12 bases. The CDR3 extends over 14 amino acids. CDR3 amino acids: CASRLTRSSYEQYF. The DNA for the CDR3 is TGTGCCAGCAGACTAACAAGGAGCTCCTACGAGCAGTACTTC.

This clonotype was seen ten or more times. The J gene is TRBJ2-7, the V gene TRBV6-6, with D perhaps matching TRBD1 (7 bases). Germline CDR1 and CDR2: MNHNY and SVGAGI (reference sequence). The CDR3 contains 13 residues. Trimming removed 5 bases at V and 3 bases at J, with 11 bases between. The CDR3 region has the DNA TGTGCCAGCAGTGCGGGACAGTACTACGAGCAGTACTTC. Translated: CASSAGQYYEQYF.

The genes are TRBV18 and TRBJ1-1; D remains unclear. Germline CDR1 reads KGHSH; CDR2 reads LQKENI. The CDR3 has 13 amino acids. Trimming took 4 bases from V and 6 from J, leaving 12 bases between them. CDR3: CASSLERTAEAFF. The CDR3 DNA reads TGTGCCAGCTCACTGGAGAGGACGGCTGAAGCTTTCTTT. Full variable domain (missing parts from reference TRBV18 and TRBJ1-1): NAGVMQNPRHLVRRRGQEARLRCSPMKGHSHVYWYRQLPEEGLKFMVYLQKENIIDESGMPKERFSAEFPKEGPSILRIQQVVRGDSAAYFCASSLERTAEAFFGQGTRLTVV.